This T cell receptor (beta chain) was identified in a study of long-term antiretroviral therapy in people with HIV. The CDR3 is 13 residues long. Germline values: CDR1 MNHEY, CDR2 SMNVEV (reference sequence). With 6 bases removed from V and 5 bases from J, the gap between germline ends came to 11 bases. Survey-level resolution applied to immunoSEQ assay v3.0. Repertoires were generated with immunoSEQ multiplex PCR, while TCRdb's copy carries only in-frame clones and drops some. This sample has approximately 39,000 clones, with around 86% found just once. This clone appeared a few times. The chain uses TRBV27 and TRBJ2-1; perhaps TRBD2 as D (5 bases). This clonotype was obtained from a man between 18 and 35 years old with HIV. Sequences were derived from unsorted PBMCs, sampled 1.5 years after starting antiretroviral therapy. The CDR3 nucleotides read TGTGCCAGCAGGGCTAGCAACAACAATGAGCAGTTCTTC. Amino acids: CASRASNNNEQFF.